This T cell receptor beta chain was captured in a study of blood T cell repertoires in COVID-19. This CDR3 has 13 amino acids. V was trimmed by 1 base and J by 5 bases, leaving 7 bases between them. Germline V CDR1 and CDR2: KGHDR, SFDVKD. The repertoire was sequenced with immunoSEQ multiplex PCR; TCRdb's copy has only in-frame clones and lacks some. This table has 98,000 or so clones, roughly 91% appearing once. Sequences were obtained from peripheral blood. The receptor comes from a human donor in a cohort sampled during active COVID-19. This chain joins TRBV24-1 and TRBJ1-1, with D possibly TRBD1 on 6 matching bases. The CDR3 bases are TGTGCCACCAGTGATTTAACAGGGACTGAAGCTTTCTTT. This translates into CATSDLTGTEAFF.